Listed here is a single TCR beta chain. Its antigen is still unknown. In this CDR3 the conserved last residue, phenylalanine or tryptophan, is missing, so a read error is likely. The data were taken from a study of tumor-infiltrating lymphocytes in primary liver carcinoma. Study-wide background: Per sample, productive TCRbeta reads numbered roughly 3.5 to 8 million, similar across tissue types. Study results and limitations: The difference in top-250-clone fraction between tumors and blood was significant, favoring tumors (p = 0.039). Compared with tumor region pairs, tumor-adjacent and tumor-blood pairs overlapped less. A small share of top clones, only about 7-25%, was found in all five tumor regions.

Unsorted bulk tissue, about 19-32 mg of it, served as the source for co-extraction of RNA and DNA. TCR beta cDNA came from roughly 0.45 ug total RNA, primed with a constant-region primer. A slightly modified ARM-PCR protocol with three nested multiplex PCR rounds produced these TCR beta libraries. Two initial PCR rounds of about 10 cycles each paired TRBV1-TRBV30 forward primers with a C-beta reverse primer. Via MiXCR, TCRdb re-called the multiplex PCR reads, giving one row per CDR3 protein. The table has more than 95,000 distinct CDR3 sequences, around 60% seen once; the top ten hold about 8%. The J segment lost 2 bases and the V segment lost 3 bases, leaving 5 bases of the junction unmatched. The CDR3 has 15 amino acids. Germline V lookup: CDR1 KGHDR, CDR2 SFDVKD.

The genes are TRBV24-1 and TRBJ2-7; 8 positions match TRBD1. The specimen sequenced was liver tumor tissue from sampling region 3. Documented subset: tumor region T3, left-lateral pole. The origin of this receptor is a woman aged 55-69 years with primary liver carcinoma and hepatitis B virus infection. The DNA of the CDR3 is TGTGCCACCAGTGATACGAGGACAGGGACCTACGAGCAGTACTTA. This encodes CATSDTRTGTYEQYL.